The 30 T cell receptor beta chains given below trace back to one sample, sequenced in a study of cytomegalovirus exposure and HLA in healthy donors. PCR amplification relied on 60 Vbeta primers (plus 13 Jbeta primers). Profiled with immunoSEQ multiplex PCR; TCRdb holds only in-frame clones, not every one. Counted here are roughly 150,000 clones, about three quarters occurring once; the ten biggest clones make up 2.5%. The specimen sequenced was PBMCs. These receptors all come from a female donor in good health and CMV-seronegative.

This clone was found a few times. The chain links TRBV5-1 to TRBJ1-4; a weak D match, TRBD1 (5 bases). Germline values: CDR1 SGHRS, CDR2 YFSETQ. The CDR3 totals 16 residues. V was clipped by 0 bases and J by 3 bases, with 12 bases between them. The CDR3: CASSLASGTANEKLFF. The CDR3 DNA is TGCGCCAGCAGCTTGGCCTCGGGGACTGCTAATGAAAAACTGTTTTTT.

Written as DNA, the CDR3 is TGTGCCAGCAGTCAGACAGGGTGGGGCAATCAGCCCCAGCATTTT. Translating gives CASSQTGWGNQPQHF. This chain joins TRBV2 and TRBJ1-5; 7 bases map to TRBD1. The germline CDR1 and CDR2 sequences are SNHLY and FYNNEI. V trimming: 5 bases; J trimming: 2 bases; junction bases outside the gene matches: 6. The CDR3 has 15 amino acids.

The rearrangement joins TRBV6-5 to TRBJ2-7; TRBD2 matches at 8 bases. After removal of 6 bases from V and 5 bases from J, the junction contained 12 bases not matched to a gene. The CDR3 totals 15 residues. CDR1 MNHEY and CDR2 SVGAGI come from the germline V gene. CDR3 sequence reads: CASSSGTRGFDEQYF. The DNA for the CDR3 is TGTGCCAGCAGCTCCGGGACTAGGGGATTTGACGAGCAGTACTTC.

This clone has a handful of counts. This chain links TRBV6-5 with TRBJ2-7; D unclear. V was clipped by 5 bases and J by 5 bases, with 10 bases between them. Germline V gives CDR1 MNHEY, CDR2 SVGAGI. The CDR3 extends over 12 amino acids. CDR3 in DNA: TGTGCCAGCAGTCCCGGAGCTCACGAGCAGTACTTC. Its protein is CASSPGAHEQYF.

The V call is TRBV18, the J call TRBJ1-6, with D possibly TRBD1 on 5 matching bases. Trimming stripped 4 bases from V and 0 bases from J, with 10 bases between. The length of the CDR3 is 16 residues. Germline loops: CDR1 KGHSH, CDR2 LQKENI. The CDR3 bases are TGTGCCAGCTCACTTTCCGACAGCTCCTATAATTCACCCCTCCACTTT. Protein sequence: CASSLSDSSYNSPLHF. Variable domain in full (rest from reference TRBV18 and TRBJ1-6): NAGVMQNPRHLVRRRGQEARLRCSPMKGHSHVYWYRQLPEEGLKFMVYLQKENIIDESGMPKERFSAEFPKEGPSILRIQQVVRGDSAAYFCASSLSDSSYNSPLHFGNGTRLTVT.

The J gene is TRBJ2-2, the V gene TRBV19; 11 bases agree with TRBD2. This CDR3 is 17 amino acids long. CDR1 is LNHDA and CDR2 is SQIVND in the germline V gene (reference sequence). With 8 bases clipped from V and 5 bases from J, the junction kept 13 bases outside the gene matches. The CDR3 sequence: CASAASGRNQGTGELFF. The DNA of the CDR3 is TGTGCCAGTGCTGCTAGCGGGAGGAATCAGGGAACCGGGGAGCTGTTTTTT.

A few counts support this clone. The chain links TRBV19 to TRBJ2-3; 10 bases are shared with TRBD1. This CDR3 comprises 15 residues. Germline V CDR1 and CDR2: LNHDA, SQIVND (reference sequence). V was clipped by 3 bases and J by 3 bases; unmatched bases: 3. The CDR3 reads CASSMGQGITDTQYF. The CDR3 coding sequence is TGTGCCAGTAGTATGGGACAGGGGATTACAGATACGCAGTATTTT.

The chain recombines TRBV9 with TRBJ1-2, with a possible D match to TRBD1 (6 bases). The germline CDR1 and CDR2 sequences are SGDLS and YYNGEE. There are 13 residues in the CDR3. Trimming left V 3 bases short and J 8 bases short, with 14 bases between. The CDR3 coding sequence is TGTGCCAGCAGCGCGACAGGCGATGACGGCTACACCTTC. Its translation: CASSATGDDGYTF.

The chain is built from TRBV4-3 and TRBJ2-5, with D tentatively TRBD2 (5 bases). The V and J ends lost 1 base and 1 base respectively, with 10 bases between them. Germline V gene lookup returns CDR1 LGHNA and CDR2 YSLEER. The CDR3 is 15 residues long. The DNA for the CDR3 is TGCGCCAGCAGCCAAGGGGGAGCTCGCCAAGAGACCCAGTACTTC. Amino acid sequence: CASSQGGARQETQYF.

This sequence joins TRBV21-1 and TRBJ2-1; the table's D gene call, TRBD2, was not cross checked with the DNA. TRBV21-1 is termed a pseudogene. The CDR3 has 17 residues. The DNA for the CDR3 is TGTGCCAGCAGCGAGGACGGACTAGCGGGAGTTTACAATGAGCAGTTCTTC. It is translated as CASSEDGLAGVYNEQFF.

This clone came up a few times. At one end, the junction sequence differs from germline, possibly due to a read error. This rearrangement joins TRBV7-9 to TRBJ2-5; 7 bases line up with TRBD1. The CDR3 has 15 amino acids. The germline gives CDR1 SEHNR, CDR2 FQNEAQ (reference sequence). CDR3 DNA sequence: TGTTCCAGCAGCTCGAGCAGGGGGACGCCCTGGACCCAGTACTTC. Translating it yields CSSSSSRGTPWTQYF.

The chain is built from TRBV21-1 and TRBJ1-6; the D call TRBD1 from the table was never checked on the DNA. TRBV21-1 is shown as a pseudogene. The CDR3 consists of 15 residues. CDR3 loop: CASTLSQVSNSPLHF. The CDR3, as DNA: TGTGCCAGCACCTTGTCACAGGTAAGTAATTCACCCCTCCACTTT.

This chain joins TRBV28 and TRBJ2-3; D remains ambiguous. From germline, CDR1 is MDHEN and CDR2 SYDVKM. CDR3 length equals 12 residues. Trimming left V 5 bases short and J 1 base short, with 4 bases between. CDR3 in DNA: TGTGCCAGCAGTAGCGGCACAGATACGCAGTATTTT. Protein sequence: CASSSGTDTQYF.

The genes are TRBV29-1 and TRBJ2-3; D possibly corresponds to TRBD1 (6 bases). This CDR3 has 12 amino acids. Per the germline V gene, CDR1 is SQVTM and CDR2 is ANQGSEA. With 7 bases removed from V and 6 bases from J, the gap between germline ends came to 14 bases. The CDR3 DNA reads as TGCAGCGGATACAGGGATTGGGATACGCAGTATTTT. Translating it yields CSGYRDWDTQYF.

The chain couples TRBV10-3 to TRBJ2-5, with D tentatively TRBD2 (6 bases). CDR3 size: 16 residues. The V end lost 4 bases, the J end lost 4 bases, and 19 bases lay between the germline ends. CDR1 is ENHRY, CDR2 SYGVKD, per germline. The CDR3 loop reads CAISAGGPAGLETQYF. The CDR3, as DNA: TGTGCCATCAGTGCGGGTGGTCCCGCGGGGCTAGAGACCCAGTACTTC.

The rearrangement links TRBV6-5 to TRBJ2-7; tentatively, D is TRBD1 (6 bases). Germline V gene sequence: CDR1 MNHEY, CDR2 SVGAGI. V dropped 6 bases and J dropped 5 bases, with 14 bases sitting between them. This CDR3 spans 13 amino acids. CDR3 in DNA: TGTGCCAGCAGCTTAACAGGGTTTGACGAGCAGTACTTC. Translated: CASSLTGFDEQYF.

This clone appeared a few times. The chain is built from TRBV4-1 and TRBJ2-7, with D maybe TRBD2 (6 bases). In germline, CDR1 is MGHRA, CDR2 YSYEKL. Trimming took off 1 base at V and 0 bases at J, with 16 bases between the two ends. The CDR3 spans 17 residues. The CDR3 protein is CASSQGPLRGRSYEQYF. The CDR3 nucleotides read TGCGCCAGCAGCCAAGGTCCCTTGCGGGGCCGCTCCTACGAGCAGTACTTC.

This chain connects TRBV5-4 to TRBJ2-1; 13 bases match TRBD2. This CDR3 region has 16 residues. Germline-derived CDR1 and CDR2 are SGHNT and YYREEE (reference sequence). V dropped 4 bases and J dropped 7; count of bases not matched to a gene: 8. DNA of the CDR3: TGTGCCAGCAGCGGGTGGACTAGCGGGAGTGGAAATGAGCAGTTCTTC. Translating gives CASSGWTSGSGNEQFF.

The V and J genes are TRBV28 and TRBJ1-3, with D perhaps matching TRBD1 (6 bases). The V end lost 5 bases, the J end lost 2 bases, and 10 bases lay between the germline ends. This CDR3 spans 14 amino acids. CDR1 is MDHEN, CDR2 SYDVKM, per germline. The DNA of the CDR3 is TGTGCCAGCAGTCCATCAGGGGCTGGAAACACCATATATTTT. The encoded protein is CASSPSGAGNTIYF.

This sequence joins TRBV10-3 and TRBJ2-3; D perhaps matches TRBD1 (6 bases). The germline CDR1 and CDR2 sequences are ENHRY and SYGVKD. The CDR3 spans 16 residues. V was clipped by 7 bases and J by 6 bases, with 23 bases between them. For the CDR3, the DNA is TGTGCCATCACCCCGACTCCTTCTGAGGGGGAGGATACGCAGTATTTT. This sequence encodes CAITPTPSEGEDTQYF.

This clone has just a few counts. This chain joins TRBV5-4 and TRBJ2-3, with 7 bases aligning to TRBD2. Losses at the gene ends were 4 bases for V and 6 bases for J; bases not matched to a gene: 8. The CDR3 is made up of 14 amino acids. Looked up from germline, CDR1 is SGHNT and CDR2 is YYREEE (reference sequence). The CDR3 here is CASSGEGPSDTQYF. CDR3 nucleotides: TGTGCCAGCAGCGGGGAGGGCCCTTCGGATACGCAGTATTTT. The full variable domain, its missing parts supplied by reference TRBV5-4 and TRBJ2-3, is ETGVTQSPTHLIKTRGQQVTLRCSSQSGHNTVSWYQQALGQGPQFIFQYYREEENGRGNFPPRFSGLQFPNYSSELNVNALELDDSALYLCASSGEGPSDTQYFGPGTRLTVL.

The V and J genes are TRBV30 and TRBJ1-6; D possibly corresponds to TRBD1 (5 bases). Germline assignment: CDR1 GTSNPN and CDR2 SVGIG (reference sequence). The CDR3 has 16 amino acids. V was pared by 0 bases and J by 6 bases, with 15 bases between. The DNA of the CDR3 is TGTGCCTGGAGTGTACGGGGAAGCGGGGGTAATTCACCCCTCCACTTT. Its protein is CAWSVRGSGGNSPLHF. The whole variable domain, filled in from reference TRBV30 and TRBJ1-6, reads SQTIHQWPATLVQPVGSPLSLECTVEGTSNPNLYWYRQAAGRGLQLLFYSVGIGQISSEVPQNLSASRPQDRQFILSSKKLLLSDSGFYLCAWSVRGSGGNSPLHFGNGTRLTVT.

This rearrangement joins TRBV7-2 to TRBJ2-7; 10 positions match TRBD1. V was clipped by 2 bases and J by 3 bases; unmatched bases: 4. The CDR3 contains 15 residues. Per germline, CDR1 SGHTA and CDR2 FQGNSA. The CDR3 reads CASSLTRTGGYEQYF. For the CDR3, the DNA is TGTGCCAGCAGCTTAACCCGGACAGGGGGCTACGAGCAGTACTTC.

The chain carries TRBV7-9 and TRBJ1-2; perhaps TRBD1 as D (5 bases). This CDR3 spans 15 amino acids. V dropped 1 base and J dropped 4 bases, with 13 bases sitting between them. Per germline, CDR1 SEHNR and CDR2 FQNEAQ (reference sequence). In nucleotides, the CDR3 is TGTGCCAGCAGCTTAGGGTCTACGGGGGGCTATGGCTACACCTTC. Translation: CASSLGSTGGYGYTF.

This chain uses TRBV7-9 with TRBJ2-2; D perhaps matches TRBD1 (5 bases). The CDR3 extends over 16 amino acids. Between the trimmed V and J ends, which lost 3 bases and 9 bases, there was a span of 20 bases. Germline V lookup: CDR1 SEHNR, CDR2 FQNEAQ (reference sequence). The CDR3 loop is CASSLGPRTTNRELFF. In nucleotides, the CDR3 is TGTGCCAGCAGCTTGGGCCCACGGACAACGAACAGGGAGCTGTTTTTT. The variable domain in full, completed from reference TRBV7-9 and TRBJ2-2, reads DTGVSQNPRHKITKRGQNVTFRCDPISEHNRLYWYRQTLGQGPEFLTYFQNEAQLEKSRLLSDRFSAERPKGSFSTLEIQRTEQGDSAMYLCASSLGPRTTNRELFFGEGSRLTVL.

This clone has a single count. The chain employs TRBV19 and TRBJ1-1; the D gene is possibly TRBD1 (5 bases). The CDR3 has 11 residues. The germline V and J ends were trimmed by 4 bases and 6 bases, with 6 bases remaining between them. Germline lookup yields CDR1 LNHDA and CDR2 SQIVND (reference sequence). CDR3 residues: CASSRGAEAFF. CDR3 bases: TGTGCCAGTAGTAGGGGGGCTGAAGCTTTCTTT.

This clone was counted between two and nine times. The chain employs TRBV6-5 and TRBJ1-5, with 8 bases that match TRBD1. The CDR3 length is 16 residues. The trim removed 0 bases at V and 10 bases at J, leaving 11 bases unmatched. Germline lookup yields CDR1 MNHEY and CDR2 SVGAGI. The chain's CDR3 is CASSYSIGQGIGPQHF. The CDR3, as DNA: TGTGCCAGCAGTTACTCGATAGGACAGGGAATTGGTCCCCAGCATTTT.

The chain recombines TRBV6-4 with TRBJ2-2, with D possibly matching TRBD1 (6 bases). Looked up from germline, CDR1 is MRHNA and CDR2 is SNTAGT. The CDR3 loop spans 15 amino acids. The germline V and J ends were trimmed by 8 bases and 5 bases, with 18 bases remaining between them. The CDR3 region is CASDHRQVPTGELFF. Here the CDR3 DNA reads TGTGCCAGCGATCATCGACAGGTCCCGACCGGGGAGCTGTTTTTT.

This chain connects TRBV29-1 to TRBJ1-1; TRBD1 is a possible D gene (5 bases). The V gene lost 4 bases and the J gene lost 1 base, with 13 bases spanning the gap. Germline loops: CDR1 SQVTM, CDR2 ANQGSEA. The CDR3 totals 14 residues. CDR3 region: CSVVFGGPNTEAFF. The CDR3 DNA sequence: TGCAGCGTTGTTTTCGGGGGACCGAACACTGAAGCTTTCTTT.

The sample holds a few counts of this clone. In nucleotides, the CDR3 is TGTGCCAGCAGCCGGACAGATGTGGGAGATACGCAGTATTTT. This gives the protein CASSRTDVGDTQYF. The J gene is TRBJ2-3, the V gene TRBV2; possible D gene TRBD1, 6 bases. The germline CDR1 and CDR2 sequences are SNHLY and FYNNEI. Trimming pared 6 bases from V and 5 bases from J, leaving 15 bases between. The CDR3 consists of 14 residues.